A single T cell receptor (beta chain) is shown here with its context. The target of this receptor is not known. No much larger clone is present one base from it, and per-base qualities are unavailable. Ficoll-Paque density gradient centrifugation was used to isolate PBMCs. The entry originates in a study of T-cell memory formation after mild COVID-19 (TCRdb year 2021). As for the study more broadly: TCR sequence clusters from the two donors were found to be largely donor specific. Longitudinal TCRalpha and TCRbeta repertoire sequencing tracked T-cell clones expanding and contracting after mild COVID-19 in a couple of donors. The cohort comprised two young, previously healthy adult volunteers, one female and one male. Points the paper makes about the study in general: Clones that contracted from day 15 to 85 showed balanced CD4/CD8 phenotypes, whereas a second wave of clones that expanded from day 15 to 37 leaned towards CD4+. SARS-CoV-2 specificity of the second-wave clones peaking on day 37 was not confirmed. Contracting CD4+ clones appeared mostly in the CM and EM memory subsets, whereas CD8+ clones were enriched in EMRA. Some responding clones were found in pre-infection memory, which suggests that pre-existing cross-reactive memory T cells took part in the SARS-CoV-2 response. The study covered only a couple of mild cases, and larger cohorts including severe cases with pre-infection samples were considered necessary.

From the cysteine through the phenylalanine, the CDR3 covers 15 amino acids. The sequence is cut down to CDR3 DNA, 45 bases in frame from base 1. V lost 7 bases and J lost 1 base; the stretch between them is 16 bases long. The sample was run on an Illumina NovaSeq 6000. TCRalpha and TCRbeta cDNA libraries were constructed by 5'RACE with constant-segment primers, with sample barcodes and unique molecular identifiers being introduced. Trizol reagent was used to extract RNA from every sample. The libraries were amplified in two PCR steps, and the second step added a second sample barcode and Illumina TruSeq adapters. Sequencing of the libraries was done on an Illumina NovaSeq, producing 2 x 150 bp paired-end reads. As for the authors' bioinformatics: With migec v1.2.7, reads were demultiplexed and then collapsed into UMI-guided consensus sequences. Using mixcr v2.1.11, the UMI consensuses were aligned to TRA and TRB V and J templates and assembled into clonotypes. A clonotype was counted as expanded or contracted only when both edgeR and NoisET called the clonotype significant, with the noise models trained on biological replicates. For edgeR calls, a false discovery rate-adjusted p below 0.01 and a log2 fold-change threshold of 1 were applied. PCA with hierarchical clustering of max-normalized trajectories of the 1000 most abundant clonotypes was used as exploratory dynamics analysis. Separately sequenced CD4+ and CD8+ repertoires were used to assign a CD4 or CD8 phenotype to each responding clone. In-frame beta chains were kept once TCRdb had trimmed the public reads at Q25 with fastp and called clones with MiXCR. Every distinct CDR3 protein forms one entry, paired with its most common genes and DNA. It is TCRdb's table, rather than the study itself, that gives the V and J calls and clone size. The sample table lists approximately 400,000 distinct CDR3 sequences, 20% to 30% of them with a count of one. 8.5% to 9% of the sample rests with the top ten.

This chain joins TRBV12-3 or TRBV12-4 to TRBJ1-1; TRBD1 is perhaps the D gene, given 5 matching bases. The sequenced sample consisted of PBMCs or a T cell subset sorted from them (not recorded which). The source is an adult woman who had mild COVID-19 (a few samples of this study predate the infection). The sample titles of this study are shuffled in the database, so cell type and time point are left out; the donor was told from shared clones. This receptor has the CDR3 CASTPRTSKNTEAFF. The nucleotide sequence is TGTGCCAGCACCCCCCGGACATCGAAGAACACTGAAGCTTTCTTT.